This T cell receptor beta chain was documented in a study of regulatory T cells in long-lasting Graves disease. In its sample, this clonotype was seen many times. Trimming stripped 3 bases from V and 1 base from J, with 6 bases between. The CDR3 is 13 amino acids. Germline V gene data show CDR1 as SQVTM and CDR2 as ANQGSEA. Time point defined: newly diagnosed GD, antithyroid drugs for less than 3 months. Extracted PBMC RNA gave rise to the TCR library. Arm-PCR of CDR3 regions with iRepertoire HTBI primers generated TCR beta libraries. TCRdb re-called the multiplex PCR reads with MiXCR, one entry per CDR3 protein. This sample has around 500,000 distinct CDR3 sequences, with roughly 12% found just once. These data also formed part of another study, on T cells in Graves' hyperthyroidism and ophthalmopathy. As reported in that work: During a first-round RT-PCR of the TCR CDR3, the HTBI primer set was used. A model of 13 V-J pairs discriminated ophthalmopathy from stable hyperthyroidism.

The chain recombines TRBV29-1 with TRBJ2-2, with no clear D. The sequence was collected from a man aged 25-45 years with Graves disease. This material consisted of peripheral blood mononuclear cells (PBMCs), taken at new diagnosis, from a patient treated with antithyroid drugs. DNA of the CDR3: TGCAGCGTTGATGGCAGGAACACCGGGGAGCTGTTTTTT. Amino acids: CSVDGRNTGELFF.